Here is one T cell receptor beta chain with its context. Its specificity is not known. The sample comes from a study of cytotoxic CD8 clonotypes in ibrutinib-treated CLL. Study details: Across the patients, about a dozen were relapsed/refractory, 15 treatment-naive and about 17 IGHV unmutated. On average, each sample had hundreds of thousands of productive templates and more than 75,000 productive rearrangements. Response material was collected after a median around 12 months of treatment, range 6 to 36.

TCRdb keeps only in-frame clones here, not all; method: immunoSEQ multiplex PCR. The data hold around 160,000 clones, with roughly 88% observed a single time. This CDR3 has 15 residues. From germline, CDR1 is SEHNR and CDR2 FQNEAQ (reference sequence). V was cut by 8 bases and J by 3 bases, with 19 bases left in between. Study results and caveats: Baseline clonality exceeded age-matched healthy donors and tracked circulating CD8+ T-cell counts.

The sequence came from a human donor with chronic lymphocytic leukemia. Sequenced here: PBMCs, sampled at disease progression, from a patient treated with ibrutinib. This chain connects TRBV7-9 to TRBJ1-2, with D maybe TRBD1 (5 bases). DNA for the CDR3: TGTGCCAGCTCGAGTGAGGTGGGGGACGACTATGGCTACACCTTC. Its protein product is CASSSEVGDDYGYTF.